This entry is about one TCR beta chain. What it binds is not known. Time point here: week 47, end of study. Doses of 300 ug of mutant IDH1 20-mer peptide were given with topical imiquimod. Germline V gives CDR1 SNHLY, CDR2 FYNNEI. The CDR3 sequence is 17 residues long. V lost 3 bases and J lost 1, with 18 bases in between. The sample belongs to a study of a mutant IDH1 vaccine in newly diagnosed glioma. About the research overall: The treated population exhibited a male proportion of around 62%, a female proportion of about 38%, and a mean age of 40.4 years.

Study-level points and caveats: With respect to changes in top peripheral T cell clonotypes, pseudoprogression seemed unrelated.

The assay was immunoSEQ multiplex PCR, and TCRdb's table has in-frame clones only and misses some. This sample carries around 40,000 clones, approximately 82% of them seen once, and the ten largest clones take over 15%. This sequence joins TRBV2 and TRBJ1-1; the D gene is possibly TRBD1 (6 bases). Sequenced here: PBMCs, sampled from a glioma patient whose treatment included an IDH1 peptide vaccine. This clonotype originated in a man between 18 and 35 years old with glioma. Some clones in this sample may be carry-over from other donors' samples. In nucleotides, the CDR3 is TGTGCCAGCAGTGAGAGGGGCGTATTACAGGGGAACACTGAAGCTTTCTTT. Encoded protein: CASSERGVLQGNTEAFF. The variable domain in full, with the rest retrieved from reference TRBV2 and TRBJ1-1, is EPEVTQTPSHQVTQMGQEVILRCVPISNHLYFYWYRQILGQKVEFLVSFYNNEISEKSEIFDDQFSVERPDGSNFTLKIRSTKLEDSAMYFCASSERGVLQGNTEAFFGQGTRLTVV.